This TCR beta chain appears in the sequencing data of a study of shared clonotypes between healthy human individuals. J lost 6 bases, V lost 6 bases, and 9 bases had no gene match. Germline V gene data show CDR1 as MNHEY and CDR2 as SMNVEV (reference sequence). This CDR3 has 14 residues. Measured with immunoSEQ multiplex PCR; TCRdb has only the in-frame clones, and not every one. The sample has roughly 2.1 million clones; more than 85% are singletons. Naive CD8 isolation took CD45RO-negative cells positively selected for CCR7 and excluded terminally differentiated effector memory CD45RA+ cells. Sequencing used naive CD8+ T cells from PBMCs. The origin of this receptor is a man aged 18 to 29 in good health. Some clones in this sample may be carry-over from other donors' samples. The chain has TRBV27 and TRBJ2-7, with 9 bases identical to TRBD1. The CDR3 DNA reads TGTGCCAGCAGAATCCGGGACAGGGTCGCCGAGCAGTACTTC. Translating it yields CASRIRDRVAEQYF.